This T cell receptor (beta chain) was retrieved from a study of blood T cell repertoires in COVID-19 (dated by TCRdb to 2018 to 2021). Concerning the study at large: Samples covering the acute and convalescent phases of COVID-19 were provided by collaborators in the United States, Italy and Spain. The samples were drawn from two sources: the first 160 participants of the ongoing ImmuneRACE study, and 1,000 to 1,500 subjects contributed by 6 global collaborators. Where available, HLA class I and class II types were obtained from metadata supplied by the sample provider rather than from assay-based typing. The sample metadata nearly always contained a de-identified subject ID, COVID-19 status, age in years and sex. A freely available public database, intended as a resource for researchers studying the immune response to SARS-CoV-2, is where the repertoires were released. The dataset comprised deeply sampled blood TCRbeta repertoires from subjects exposed to, actively infected with, or recovered from COVID-19. The prospective study material was composed of cDNA or gDNA derived from T cells, B-cell-depleted T cells, or PBMCs.

Collaborating institutions collected whole blood in K2EDTA tubes following their own protocols. For TCRbeta analysis, collaborators shipped samples in one of three forms: frozen whole blood, isolated PBMCs, or DNA extracted from either of those sample types. TCRbeta CDR3 regions were amplified from genomic DNA by means of the immunoSEQ Assay, a bias-controlled multiplex PCR. Regarding the original processing steps: The number of nucleated cells in each sample was estimated from the amplification of reference gene primers within the assay. Sequence reads were collapsed and filtered to measure the absolute abundance of every unique TCRbeta CDR3 rearrangement. For each sample, productive Simpson clonality was calculated by taking the square root of Simpson's diversity index across productive rearrangements. Not all clones reach the TCRdb copy of this immuneACCESS table, which keeps in-frame sequences only. Checked studies attribute under half of the gap to unresolved V genes and leave the rest unexplained. That table furnishes V, J and clone size, whereas the DNA furnished D and trimming. The table for this sample lists roughly 410,000 clones; more than 70% of them were counted only once. The ten top clones hold more than 0.95% of the sample.

Overall study outcomes, separate from this receptor: How much clinical and demographic metadata was included differed by source and by participant, and the metadata was provided uncurated.

This clone was seen more than once but under ten times. It lacks a known antigen. The record has no base qualities; no much larger clone is one base away. The sequencing sample was made of peripheral blood. This receptor was taken from a man in his forties with acute or convalescent COVID-19.

The CDR3 protein is CASSLTLAGETQYF. The DNA sequence follows: TGTGCCAGCAGCTTAACGCTAGCGGGAGAGACCCAGTACTTC. The chain links TRBV7-9 with TRBJ2-5, and 8 junction bases match TRBD2. CDR1 SEHNR and CDR2 FQNEAQ are derived from the germline V gene (reference sequence). V is cut back by 2 bases and J by 4 bases, with 3 bases in the junction unmatched. Counted from cysteine to phenylalanine, this CDR3 has 14 amino acids. Of the read, only the CDR3 DNA is kept; its 42 bases are in frame from base 1.